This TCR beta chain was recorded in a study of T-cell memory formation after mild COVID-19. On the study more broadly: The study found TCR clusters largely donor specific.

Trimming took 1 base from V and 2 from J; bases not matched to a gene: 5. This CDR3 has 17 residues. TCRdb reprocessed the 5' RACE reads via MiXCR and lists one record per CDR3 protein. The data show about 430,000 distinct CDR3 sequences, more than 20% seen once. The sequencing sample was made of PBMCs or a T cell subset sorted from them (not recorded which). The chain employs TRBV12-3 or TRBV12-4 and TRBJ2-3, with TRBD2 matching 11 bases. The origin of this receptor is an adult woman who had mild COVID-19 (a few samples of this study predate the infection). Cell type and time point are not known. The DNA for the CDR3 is TGTGCCAGCAGTTTAGAGTTGACTAGCGGGATCACAGATACGCAGTATTTT. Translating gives CASSLELTSGITDTQYF.